This T cell receptor (beta chain) was found in a study of blood T cell repertoires in COVID-19. The overall study: Nucleic acid was either cDNA or gDNA, and it came from T cells, B-cell-depleted T cells, or PBMCs.

The germline V gene encodes CDR1 DFQATT and CDR2 SNEGSKA (reference sequence). V was trimmed by 7 bases and J by 5 bases, leaving 11 bases between them. The CDR3 is 11 residues long. Original data processing: Amplification of reference gene primers was used by the study to estimate nucleated cell counts. The data were produced by immunoSEQ multiplex PCR, yet TCRdb's version contains in-frame clones alone and is incomplete. Clone size and the V and J calls come from that table; the DNA yielded D and trimming. The data show some 20,000 clones, around nine tenths seen once. The chain uses TRBV20-1 and TRBJ1-1, with D maybe TRBD1 (5 bases). The sample taken for sequencing was peripheral blood. This receptor was taken from a human donor in a cohort sampled during active COVID-19. This CDR3 is CSGSRETEAFF. CDR3 coding DNA: TGCAGTGGCAGCAGGGAAACTGAAGCTTTCTTT.